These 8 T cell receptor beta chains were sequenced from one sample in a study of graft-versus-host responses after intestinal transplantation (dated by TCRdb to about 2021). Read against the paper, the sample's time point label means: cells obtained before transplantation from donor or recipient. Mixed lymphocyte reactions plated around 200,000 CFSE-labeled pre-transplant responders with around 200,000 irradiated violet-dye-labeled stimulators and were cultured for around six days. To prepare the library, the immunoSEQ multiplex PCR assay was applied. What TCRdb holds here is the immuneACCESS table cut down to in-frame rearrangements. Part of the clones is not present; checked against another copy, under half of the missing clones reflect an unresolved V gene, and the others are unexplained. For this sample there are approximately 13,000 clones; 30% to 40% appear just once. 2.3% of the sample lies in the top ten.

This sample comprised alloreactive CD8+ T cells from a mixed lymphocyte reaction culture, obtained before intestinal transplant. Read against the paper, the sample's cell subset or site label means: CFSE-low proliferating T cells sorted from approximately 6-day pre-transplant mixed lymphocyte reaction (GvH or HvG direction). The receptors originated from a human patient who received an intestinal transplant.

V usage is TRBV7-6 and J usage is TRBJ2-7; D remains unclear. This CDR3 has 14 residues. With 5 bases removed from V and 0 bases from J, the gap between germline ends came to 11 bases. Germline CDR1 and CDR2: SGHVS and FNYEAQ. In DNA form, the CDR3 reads TGTGCCAGCAGCCAACGTTCCTTCTCCTACGAGCAGTACTTC. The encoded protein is CASSQRSFSYEQYF.

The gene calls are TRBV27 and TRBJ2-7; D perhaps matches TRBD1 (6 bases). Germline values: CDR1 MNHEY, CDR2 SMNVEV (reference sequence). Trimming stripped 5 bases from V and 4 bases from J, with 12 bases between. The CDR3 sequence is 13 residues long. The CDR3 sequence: CASSPFQGYEQYF. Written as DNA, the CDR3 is TGTGCCAGCAGTCCCTTTCAGGGGTACGAGCAGTACTTC.

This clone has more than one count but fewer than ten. The CDR3 here is CASSLARGRVAGGRNEQFF. CDR3 DNA: TGTGCCAGCAGCTTAGCGCGGGGCCGAGTAGCGGGGGGGCGGAATGAGCAGTTCTTC. The V and J genes are TRBV7-9 and TRBJ2-1; 11 bases match TRBD2. After removal of 0 bases from V and 7 bases from J, the junction contained 14 bases not matched to a gene. Germline V gene sequence: CDR1 SEHNR, CDR2 FQNEAQ (reference sequence). The CDR3 runs 19 residues.

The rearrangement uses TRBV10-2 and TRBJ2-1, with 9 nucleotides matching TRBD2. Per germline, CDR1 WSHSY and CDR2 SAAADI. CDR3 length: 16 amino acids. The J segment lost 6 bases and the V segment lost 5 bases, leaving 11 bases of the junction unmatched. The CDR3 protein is CASSHDQRGAPNEQFF. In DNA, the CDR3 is TGCGCCAGCAGTCATGACCAGCGGGGGGCCCCCAATGAGCAGTTCTTC.

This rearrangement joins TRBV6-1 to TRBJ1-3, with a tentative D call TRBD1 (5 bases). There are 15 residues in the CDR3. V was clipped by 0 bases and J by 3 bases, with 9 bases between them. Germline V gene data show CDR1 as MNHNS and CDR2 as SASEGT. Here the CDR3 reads CASSEAAGLGNTIYF. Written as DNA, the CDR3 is TGTGCCAGCAGTGAAGCGGCAGGGCTTGGAAACACCATATATTTT.

The CDR3 DNA reads as TGCGCCAGCAGCCTAATCCATCCATCTAGCACAGATACGCAGTATTTT. Amino acid sequence: CASSLIHPSSTDTQYF. The V and J genes are TRBV5-1 and TRBJ2-3; D unclear. CDR1 and CDR2 from the germline V gene are SGHRS and YFSETQ. V shed 4 bases and J shed 0 bases, with 15 bases lying between them. This CDR3 comprises 16 residues. Looking up the rest from reference TRBV5-1 and TRBJ2-3 gives the full variable domain: KAGVTQTPRYLIKTRGQQVTLSCSPISGHRSVSWYQQTPGQGLQFLFEYFSETQRNKGNFPGRFSGRQFSNSRSEMNVSTLELGDSALYLCASSLIHPSSTDTQYFGPGTRLTVL.

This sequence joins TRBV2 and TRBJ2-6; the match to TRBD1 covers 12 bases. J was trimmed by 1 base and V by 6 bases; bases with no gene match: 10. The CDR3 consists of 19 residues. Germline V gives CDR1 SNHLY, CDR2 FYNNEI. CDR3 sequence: CASSEPGTGGSSGANVLTF. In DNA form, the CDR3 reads TGTGCCAGCAGCGAACCCGGGACAGGGGGCTCTTCTGGGGCCAACGTCCTGACTTTC.

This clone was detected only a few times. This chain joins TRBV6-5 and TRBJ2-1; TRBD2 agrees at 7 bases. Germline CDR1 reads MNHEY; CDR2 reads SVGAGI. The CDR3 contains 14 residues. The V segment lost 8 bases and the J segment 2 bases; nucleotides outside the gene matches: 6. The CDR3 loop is CASAQGLAYNEQFF. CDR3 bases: TGTGCCAGCGCCCAAGGACTAGCCTACAATGAGCAGTTCTTC.